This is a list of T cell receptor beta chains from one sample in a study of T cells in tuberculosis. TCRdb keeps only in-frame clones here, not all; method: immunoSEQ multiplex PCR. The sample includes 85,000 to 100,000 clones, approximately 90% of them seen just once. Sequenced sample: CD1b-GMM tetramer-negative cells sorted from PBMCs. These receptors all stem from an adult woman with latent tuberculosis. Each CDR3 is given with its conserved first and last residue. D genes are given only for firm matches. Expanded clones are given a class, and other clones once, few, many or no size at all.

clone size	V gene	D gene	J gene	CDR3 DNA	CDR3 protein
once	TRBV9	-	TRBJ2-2	TGTGCCAGCAGCGTAGGCCCTAGCCACACCGGGGAGCTGTTTTTT	CASSVGPSHTGELFF
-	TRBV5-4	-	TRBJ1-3	TGTGCCAGCAGCTTGCAGGGGCGGTCAGGAAACACCATATATTTT	CASSLQGRSGNTIYF
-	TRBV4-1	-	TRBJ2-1	TGCGCCAGCAGCCAAGACTTGGCCCGCTATGAGCAGTTCTTC	CASSQDLARYEQFF
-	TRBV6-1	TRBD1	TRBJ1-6	TGTGCCAGCAGCCTCCGCGACAGGGGCGATTCACCCCTCCACTTT	CASSLRDRGDSPLHF
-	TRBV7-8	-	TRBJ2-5	TGTGCCAGCAGCTTAGGAGACTCTGTGGAGACCCAGTACTTC	CASSLGDSVETQYF
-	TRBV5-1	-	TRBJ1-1	TGCGCCAGCAGCTTGGCCGGGAGCATGAACACTGAAGCTTTCTTT	CASSLAGSMNTEAFF
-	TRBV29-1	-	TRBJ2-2	TGCAGCGTCCCAAGGGGGTACACCGGGGAGCTGTTTTTT	CSVPRGYTGELFF
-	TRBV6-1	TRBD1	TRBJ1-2	TGTGCCAGCAGTGAAACAGGGGGCGACTATGGCTACACCTTC	CASSETGGDYGYTF
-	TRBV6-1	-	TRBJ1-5	TGTGCCAGCAGTATCGGGACAAGTAGCAATCAGCCCCAGCATTTT	CASSIGTSSNQPQHF
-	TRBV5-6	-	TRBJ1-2	TGTGCCAGCAGCTCCCAGACCCCCAGGGCGACCTTGGGTGGCTACACCTTC	CASSSQTPRATLGGYTF
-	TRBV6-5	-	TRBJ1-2	TGTGCCAGCAGGAGGGGGTTAACTAGGGGCTACACCTTC	CASRRGLTRGYTF
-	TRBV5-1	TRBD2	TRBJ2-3	TGCGCCAGCAGCTTGGGACTAGCGGGCACAGATACGCAGTATTTT	CASSLGLAGTDTQYF
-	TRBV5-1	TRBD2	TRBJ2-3	TGCGCCAGCAGCACGGGGGGGCCAGATACGCAGTATTTT	CASSTGGPDTQYF
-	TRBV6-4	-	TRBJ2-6	TGTGCCAGCAGTGCTCGACAGGAGATCTCTGGGGCCAACGTCCTGACTTTC	CASSARQEISGANVLTF
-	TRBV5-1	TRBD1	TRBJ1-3	TGCGCCAGCAGCTTGAGGACAGGGTTCGGAAACACCATATATTTT	CASSLRTGFGNTIYF
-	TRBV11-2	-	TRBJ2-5	TGTGCCAGCAGCTTAGTCCCGACTCGAGAAGGGACCCAGTACTTC	CASSLVPTREGTQYF
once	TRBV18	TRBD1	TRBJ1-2	TGTGCCAGCTCACTGAGGGGGCAGAGTTATGGCTACACCTTC	CASSLRGQSYGYTF
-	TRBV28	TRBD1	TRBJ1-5	TGTGCCAGCATGACCCCCGGGACAGGCGGTCAGCCCCAGCATTTT	CASMTPGTGGQPQHF
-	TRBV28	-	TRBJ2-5	TGTGCCAGCAGTCAGAACCAAGAGACCCAGTACTTC	CASSQNQETQYF
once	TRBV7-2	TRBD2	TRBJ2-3	TGTGCCAGCAGCGCTACTAGCGGGGCTACAGATACGCAGTATTTT	CASSATSGATDTQYF
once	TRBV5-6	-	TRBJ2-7	TGTGCCAGCACCATGACAGGACAAATCTACGAGCAGTACTTC	CASTMTGQIYEQYF
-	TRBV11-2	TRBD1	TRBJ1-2	TGTGCCAGCAGCTTAGCTCGCAACTTGACAGGGTTACATGGCTACACCTTC	CASSLARNLTGLHGYTF
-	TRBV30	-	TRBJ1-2	TGTGCCTGGAGGGGAGGGGGGGCCGACTATGGCTACACCTTC	CAWRGGGADYGYTF
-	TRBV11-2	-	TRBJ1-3	TGTGCCAGCAGCTTATCGGGGGACACCATATATTTT	CASSLSGDTIYF
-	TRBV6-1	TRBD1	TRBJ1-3	TGTGCCAGCAGTGGAACAGGGGGCCGAAACACCATATATTTT	CASSGTGGRNTIYF
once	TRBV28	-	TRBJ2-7	TGTGCCAGCAGTTTAACACAGGGCGGGTACGAGCAGTACTTC	CASSLTQGGYEQYF